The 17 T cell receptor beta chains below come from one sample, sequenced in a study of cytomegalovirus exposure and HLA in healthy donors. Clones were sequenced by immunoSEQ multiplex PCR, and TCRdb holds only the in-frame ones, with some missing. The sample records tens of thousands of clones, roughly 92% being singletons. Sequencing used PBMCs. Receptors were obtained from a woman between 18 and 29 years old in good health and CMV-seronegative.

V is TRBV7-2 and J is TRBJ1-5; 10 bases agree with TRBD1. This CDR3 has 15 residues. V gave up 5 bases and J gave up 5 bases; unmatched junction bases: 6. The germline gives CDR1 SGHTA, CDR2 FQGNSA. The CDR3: CASSQRQGAHQPQHF. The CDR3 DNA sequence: TGTGCCAGCAGCCAGAGACAGGGGGCACATCAGCCCCAGCATTTT.

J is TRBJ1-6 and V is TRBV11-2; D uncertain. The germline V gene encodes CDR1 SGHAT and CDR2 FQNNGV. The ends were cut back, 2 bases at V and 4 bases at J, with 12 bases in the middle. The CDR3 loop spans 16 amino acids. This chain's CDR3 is CASSLSEAWYNSPLHF. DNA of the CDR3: TGTGCCAGCAGCTTATCTGAAGCCTGGTATAATTCACCCCTCCACTTT.

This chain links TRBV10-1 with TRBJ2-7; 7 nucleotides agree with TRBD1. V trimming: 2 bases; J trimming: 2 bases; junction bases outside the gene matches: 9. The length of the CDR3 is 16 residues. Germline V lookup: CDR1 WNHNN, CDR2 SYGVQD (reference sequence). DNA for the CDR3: TGCGCCAGCAGTGAGCCGACCCGGGACAGACCCTACGAGCAGTACTTC. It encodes CASSEPTRDRPYEQYF.

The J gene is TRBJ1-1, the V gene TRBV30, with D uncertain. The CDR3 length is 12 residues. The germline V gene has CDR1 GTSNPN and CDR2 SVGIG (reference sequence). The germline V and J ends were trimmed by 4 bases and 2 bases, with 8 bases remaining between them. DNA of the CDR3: TGTGCCTGGACCCAGCGAAACACTGAAGCTTTCTTT. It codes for CAWTQRNTEAFF.

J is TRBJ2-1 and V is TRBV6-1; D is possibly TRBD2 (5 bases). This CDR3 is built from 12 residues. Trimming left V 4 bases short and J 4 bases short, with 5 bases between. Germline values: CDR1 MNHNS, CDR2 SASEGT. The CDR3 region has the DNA TGTGCCAGCAGTGGCGGGTACAATGAGCAGTTCTTC. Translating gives CASSGGYNEQFF.

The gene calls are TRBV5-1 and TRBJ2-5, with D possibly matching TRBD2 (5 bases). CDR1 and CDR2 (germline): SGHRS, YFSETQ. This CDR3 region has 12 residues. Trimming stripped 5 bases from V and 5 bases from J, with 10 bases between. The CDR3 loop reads CASRGSEETQYF. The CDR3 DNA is TGCGCCAGCAGGGGTAGCGAGGAGACCCAGTACTTC.

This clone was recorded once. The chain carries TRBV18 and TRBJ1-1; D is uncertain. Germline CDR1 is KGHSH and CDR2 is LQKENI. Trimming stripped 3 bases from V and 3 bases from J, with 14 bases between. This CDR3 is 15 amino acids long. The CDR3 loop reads CASSPSWTDYTEAFF. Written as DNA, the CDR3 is TGTGCCAGCTCACCTTCCTGGACGGACTACACTGAAGCTTTCTTT.

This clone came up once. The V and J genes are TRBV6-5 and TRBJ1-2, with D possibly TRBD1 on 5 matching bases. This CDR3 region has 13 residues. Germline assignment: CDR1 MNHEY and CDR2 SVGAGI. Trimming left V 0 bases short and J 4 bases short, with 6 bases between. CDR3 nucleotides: TGTGCCAGCAGTTACTCAGGGGTCTATGGCTACACCTTC. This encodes CASSYSGVYGYTF.

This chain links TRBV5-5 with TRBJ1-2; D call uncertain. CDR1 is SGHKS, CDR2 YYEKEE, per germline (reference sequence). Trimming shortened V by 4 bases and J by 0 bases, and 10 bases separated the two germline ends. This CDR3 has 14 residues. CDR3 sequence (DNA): TGTGCCAGCAGCCGCGGAGACTCTAACTATGGCTACACCTTC. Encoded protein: CASSRGDSNYGYTF.

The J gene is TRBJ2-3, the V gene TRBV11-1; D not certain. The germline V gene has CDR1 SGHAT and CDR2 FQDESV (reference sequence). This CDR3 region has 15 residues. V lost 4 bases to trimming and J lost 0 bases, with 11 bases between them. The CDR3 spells CASSSQAISTDTQYF. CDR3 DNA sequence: TGTGCCAGCAGCTCTCAGGCAATTAGCACAGATACGCAGTATTTT.

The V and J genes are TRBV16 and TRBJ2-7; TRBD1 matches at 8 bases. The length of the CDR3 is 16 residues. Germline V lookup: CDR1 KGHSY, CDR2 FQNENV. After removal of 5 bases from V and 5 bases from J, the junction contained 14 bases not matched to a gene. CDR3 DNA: TGTGCCAGCAGCGCCCGAGGACAGGGATCGTATAACGAGCAGTACTTC. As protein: CASSARGQGSYNEQYF.

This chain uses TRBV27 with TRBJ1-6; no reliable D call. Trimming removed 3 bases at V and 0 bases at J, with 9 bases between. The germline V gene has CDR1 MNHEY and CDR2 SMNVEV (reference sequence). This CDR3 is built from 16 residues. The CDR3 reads CASSLAIRSYNSPLHF. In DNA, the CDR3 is TGTGCCAGCAGTTTGGCCATTCGCTCCTATAATTCACCCCTCCACTTT.

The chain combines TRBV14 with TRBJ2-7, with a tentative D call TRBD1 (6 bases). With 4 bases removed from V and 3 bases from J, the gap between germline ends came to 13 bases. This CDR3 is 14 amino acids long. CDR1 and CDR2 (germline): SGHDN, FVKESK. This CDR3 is CASSPGQMNYEQYF. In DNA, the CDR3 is TGTGCCAGCAGCCCCGGACAGATGAACTACGAGCAGTACTTC.

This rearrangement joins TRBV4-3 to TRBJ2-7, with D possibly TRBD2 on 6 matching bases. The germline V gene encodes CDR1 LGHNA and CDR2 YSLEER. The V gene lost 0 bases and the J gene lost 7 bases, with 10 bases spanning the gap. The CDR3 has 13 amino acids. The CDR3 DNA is TGCGCCAGCAGCCAAGATGGGGGGTGGGAGCAGTACTTC. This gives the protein CASSQDGGWEQYF.

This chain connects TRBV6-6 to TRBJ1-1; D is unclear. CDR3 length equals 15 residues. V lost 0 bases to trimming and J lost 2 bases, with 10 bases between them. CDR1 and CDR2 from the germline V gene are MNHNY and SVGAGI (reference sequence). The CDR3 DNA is TGTGCCAGCAGTTACTCGACAAACGTAAACACTGAAGCTTTCTTT. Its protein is CASSYSTNVNTEAFF.

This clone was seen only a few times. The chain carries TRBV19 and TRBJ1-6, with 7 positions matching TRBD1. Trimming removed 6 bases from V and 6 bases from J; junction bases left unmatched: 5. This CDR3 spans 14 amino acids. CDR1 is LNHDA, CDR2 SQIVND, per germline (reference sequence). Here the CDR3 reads CASRYQGVNSPLHF. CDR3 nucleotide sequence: TGTGCCAGTAGATATCAGGGGGTTAATTCACCCCTCCACTTT.

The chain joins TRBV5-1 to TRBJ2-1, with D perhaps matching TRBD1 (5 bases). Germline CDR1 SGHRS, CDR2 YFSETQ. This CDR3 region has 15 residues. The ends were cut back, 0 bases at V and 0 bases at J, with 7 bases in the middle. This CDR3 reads CASSLDRSSYNEQFF. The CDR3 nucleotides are TGCGCCAGCAGCTTGGACAGGAGCTCCTACAATGAGCAGTTCTTC.